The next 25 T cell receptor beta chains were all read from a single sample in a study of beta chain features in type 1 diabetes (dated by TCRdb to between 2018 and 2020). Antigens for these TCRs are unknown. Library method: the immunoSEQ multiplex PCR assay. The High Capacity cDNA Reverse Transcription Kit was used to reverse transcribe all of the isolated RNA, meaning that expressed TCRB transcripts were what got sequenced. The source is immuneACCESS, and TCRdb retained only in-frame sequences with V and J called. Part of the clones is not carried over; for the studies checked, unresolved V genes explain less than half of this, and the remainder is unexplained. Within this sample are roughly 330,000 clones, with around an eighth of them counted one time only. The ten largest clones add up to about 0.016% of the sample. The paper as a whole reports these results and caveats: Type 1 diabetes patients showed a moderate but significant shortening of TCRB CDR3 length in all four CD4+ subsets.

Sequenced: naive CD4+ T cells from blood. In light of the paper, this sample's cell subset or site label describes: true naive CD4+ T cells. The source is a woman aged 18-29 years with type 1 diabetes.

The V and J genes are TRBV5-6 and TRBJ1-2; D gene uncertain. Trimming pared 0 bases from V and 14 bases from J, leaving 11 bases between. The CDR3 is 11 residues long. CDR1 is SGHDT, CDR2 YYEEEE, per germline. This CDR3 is CASSLGGEATF. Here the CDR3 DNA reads TGTGCCAGCAGCTTGGGTGGAGAAGCAACCTTC.

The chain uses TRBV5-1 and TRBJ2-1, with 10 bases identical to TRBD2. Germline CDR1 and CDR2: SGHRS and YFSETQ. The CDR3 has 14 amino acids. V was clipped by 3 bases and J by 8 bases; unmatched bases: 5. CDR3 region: CASSSLAGADEQFF. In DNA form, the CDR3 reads TGCGCCAGCAGCTCTCTAGCGGGAGCTGATGAGCAGTTCTTC.

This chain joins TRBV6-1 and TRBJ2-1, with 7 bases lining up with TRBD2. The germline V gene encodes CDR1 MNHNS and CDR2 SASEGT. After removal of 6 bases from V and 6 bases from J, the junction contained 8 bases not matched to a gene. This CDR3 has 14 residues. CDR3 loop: CASRRTRFGNEQFF. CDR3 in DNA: TGTGCCAGCAGGCGGACTAGGTTTGGCAATGAGCAGTTCTTC.

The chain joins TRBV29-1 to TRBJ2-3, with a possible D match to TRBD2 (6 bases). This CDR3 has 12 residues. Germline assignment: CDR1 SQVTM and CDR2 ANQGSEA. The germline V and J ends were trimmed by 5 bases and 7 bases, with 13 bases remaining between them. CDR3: CSVSPRTNTQYF. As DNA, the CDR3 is TGCAGCGTTTCCCCCAGGACTAATACGCAGTATTTT.

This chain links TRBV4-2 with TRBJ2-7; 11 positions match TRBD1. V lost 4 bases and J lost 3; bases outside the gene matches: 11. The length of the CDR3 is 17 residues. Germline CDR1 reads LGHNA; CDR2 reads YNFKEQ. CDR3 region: CASSRAKSGTGGYEQYF. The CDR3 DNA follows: TGTGCCAGCAGCCGCGCGAAATCCGGGACAGGGGGCTACGAGCAGTACTTC.

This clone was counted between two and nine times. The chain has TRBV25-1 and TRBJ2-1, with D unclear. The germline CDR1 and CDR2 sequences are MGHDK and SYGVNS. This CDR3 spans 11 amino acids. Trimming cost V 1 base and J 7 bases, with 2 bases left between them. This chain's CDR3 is CASSELNEQFF. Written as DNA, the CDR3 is TGTGCCAGCAGTGAATTAAATGAGCAGTTCTTC.

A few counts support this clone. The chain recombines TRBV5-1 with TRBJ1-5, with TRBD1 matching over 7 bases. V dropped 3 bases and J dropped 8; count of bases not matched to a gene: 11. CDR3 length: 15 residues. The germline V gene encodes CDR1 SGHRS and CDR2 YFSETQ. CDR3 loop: CASSSLGTEAEPQHF. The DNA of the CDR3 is TGCGCCAGCAGCTCTCTAGGGACAGAAGCAGAGCCCCAGCATTTT.

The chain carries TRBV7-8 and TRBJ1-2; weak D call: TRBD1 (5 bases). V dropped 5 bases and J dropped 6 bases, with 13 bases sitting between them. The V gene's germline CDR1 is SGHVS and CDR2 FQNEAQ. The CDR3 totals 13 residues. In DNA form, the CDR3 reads TGTGCCAGCAGCCCACTGGGGCTACATGGCTACACCTTC. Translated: CASSPLGLHGYTF.

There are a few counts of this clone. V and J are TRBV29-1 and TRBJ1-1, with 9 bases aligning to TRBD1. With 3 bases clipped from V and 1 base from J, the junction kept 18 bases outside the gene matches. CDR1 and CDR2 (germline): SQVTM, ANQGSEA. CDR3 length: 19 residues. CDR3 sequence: CSVDPRDRVDYARNTEAFF. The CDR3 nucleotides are TGCAGCGTTGACCCCCGGGACAGGGTGGACTACGCGCGGAACACTGAAGCTTTCTTT.

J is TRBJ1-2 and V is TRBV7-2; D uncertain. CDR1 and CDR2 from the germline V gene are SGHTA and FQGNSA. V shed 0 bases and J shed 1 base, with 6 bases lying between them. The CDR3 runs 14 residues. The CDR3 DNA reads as TGTGCCAGCAGCTTAGCGCGGGTTAACTATGGCTACACCTTC. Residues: CASSLARVNYGYTF.

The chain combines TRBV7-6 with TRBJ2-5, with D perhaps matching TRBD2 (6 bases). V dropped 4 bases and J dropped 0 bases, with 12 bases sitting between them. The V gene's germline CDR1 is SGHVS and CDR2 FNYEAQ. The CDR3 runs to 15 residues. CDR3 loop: CASSSGGGYQETQYF. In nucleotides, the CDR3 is TGTGCCAGCAGCTCCGGGGGTGGGTACCAAGAGACCCAGTACTTC. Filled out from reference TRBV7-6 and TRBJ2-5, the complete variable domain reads GAGVSQSPRYKVTKRGQDVALRCDPISGHVSLYWYRQALGQGPEFLTYFNYEAQQDKSGLPNDRFSAERPEGSISTLTIQRTEQRDSAMYRCASSSGGGYQETQYFGPGTRLLVL.

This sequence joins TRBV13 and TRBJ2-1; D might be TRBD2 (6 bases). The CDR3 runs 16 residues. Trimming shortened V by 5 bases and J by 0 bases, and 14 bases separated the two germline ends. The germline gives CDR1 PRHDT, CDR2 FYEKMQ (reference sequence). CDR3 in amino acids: CASSAEGLNSYNEQFF. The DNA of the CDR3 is TGTGCCAGCAGCGCGGAGGGTTTGAACTCCTACAATGAGCAGTTCTTC.

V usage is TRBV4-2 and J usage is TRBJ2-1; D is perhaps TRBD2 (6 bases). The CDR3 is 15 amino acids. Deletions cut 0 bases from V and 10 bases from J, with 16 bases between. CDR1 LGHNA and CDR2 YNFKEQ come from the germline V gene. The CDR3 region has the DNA TGTGCCAGCAGCCAAGAGGAGGGAGTGGTAGGGGAGCAGTTCTTC. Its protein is CASSQEEGVVGEQFF.

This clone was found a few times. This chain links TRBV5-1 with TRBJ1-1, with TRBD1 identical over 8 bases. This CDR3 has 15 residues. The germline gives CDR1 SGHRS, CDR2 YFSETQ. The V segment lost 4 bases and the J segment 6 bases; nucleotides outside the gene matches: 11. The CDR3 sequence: CASSTRQGSTPEAFF. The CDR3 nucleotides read TGCGCCAGCAGCACCCGACAGGGGAGTACCCCTGAAGCTTTCTTT.

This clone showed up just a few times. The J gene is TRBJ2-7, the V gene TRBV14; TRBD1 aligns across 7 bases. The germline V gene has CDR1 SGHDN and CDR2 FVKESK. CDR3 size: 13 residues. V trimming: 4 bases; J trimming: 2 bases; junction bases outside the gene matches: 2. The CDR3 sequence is CASSPGTAYEQYF. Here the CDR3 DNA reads TGTGCCAGCAGCCCGGGGACAGCCTACGAGCAGTACTTC.

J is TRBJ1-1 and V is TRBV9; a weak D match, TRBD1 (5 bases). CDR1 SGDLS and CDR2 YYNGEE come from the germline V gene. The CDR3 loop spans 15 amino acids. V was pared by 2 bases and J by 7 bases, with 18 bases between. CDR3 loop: CASSVSTDLRSEAFF. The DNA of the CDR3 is TGTGCCAGCAGCGTTTCGACAGATTTGAGGAGTGAAGCTTTCTTT.

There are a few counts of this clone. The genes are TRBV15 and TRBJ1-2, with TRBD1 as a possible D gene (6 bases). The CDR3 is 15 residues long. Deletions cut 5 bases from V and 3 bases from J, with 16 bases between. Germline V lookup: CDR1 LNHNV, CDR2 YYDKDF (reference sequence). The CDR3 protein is CATSGTGWGHYGYTF. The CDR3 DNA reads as TGTGCCACCAGCGGCACAGGGTGGGGGCACTATGGCTACACCTTC.

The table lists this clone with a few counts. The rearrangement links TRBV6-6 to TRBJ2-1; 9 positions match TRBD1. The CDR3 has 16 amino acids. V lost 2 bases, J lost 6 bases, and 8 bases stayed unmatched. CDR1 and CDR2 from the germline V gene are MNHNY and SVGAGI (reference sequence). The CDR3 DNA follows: TGTGCCAGCAGTTACCCCGGAGGGACAGGGCCCAATGAGCAGTTCTTC. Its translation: CASSYPGGTGPNEQFF.

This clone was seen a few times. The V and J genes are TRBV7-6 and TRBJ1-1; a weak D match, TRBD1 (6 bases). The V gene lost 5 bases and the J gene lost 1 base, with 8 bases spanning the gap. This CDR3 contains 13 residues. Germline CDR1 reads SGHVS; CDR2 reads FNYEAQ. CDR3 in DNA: TGTGCCAGCAGCCTGACAGGGAACACTGAAGCTTTCTTT. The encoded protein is CASSLTGNTEAFF.

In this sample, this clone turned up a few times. CDR3 nucleotide sequence: TGCGCCAGCAGCCAAGATCTCGGGAATAGCAATCAGCCCCAGCATTTT. Its protein is CASSQDLGNSNQPQHF. V usage is TRBV4-1 and J usage is TRBJ1-5; D is unresolved. V lost 0 bases and J lost 0, with 9 bases in between. Germline V lookup: CDR1 MGHRA, CDR2 YSYEKL. The CDR3 is 16 residues long.

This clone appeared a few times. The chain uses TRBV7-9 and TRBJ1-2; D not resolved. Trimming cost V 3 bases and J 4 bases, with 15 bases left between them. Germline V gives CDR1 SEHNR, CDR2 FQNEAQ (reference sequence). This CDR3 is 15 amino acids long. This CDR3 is CASSFNFAWPYGYTF. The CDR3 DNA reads TGTGCCAGCAGCTTCAATTTTGCCTGGCCCTATGGCTACACCTTC.

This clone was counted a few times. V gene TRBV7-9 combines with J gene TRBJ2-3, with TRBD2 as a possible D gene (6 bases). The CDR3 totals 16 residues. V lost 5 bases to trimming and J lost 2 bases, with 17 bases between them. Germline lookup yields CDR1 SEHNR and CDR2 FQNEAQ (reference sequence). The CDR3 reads CASSPGRTEITDTQYF. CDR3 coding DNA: TGTGCCAGCAGCCCGGGGAGGACTGAGATCACAGATACGCAGTATTTT.

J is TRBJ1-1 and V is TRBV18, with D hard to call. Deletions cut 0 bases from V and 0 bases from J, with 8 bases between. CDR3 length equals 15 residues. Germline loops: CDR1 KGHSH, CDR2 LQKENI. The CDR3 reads CASSPPMEMNTEAFF. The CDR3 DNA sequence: TGTGCCAGCTCACCACCGATGGAGATGAACACTGAAGCTTTCTTT. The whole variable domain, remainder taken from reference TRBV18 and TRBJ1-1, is NAGVMQNPRHLVRRRGQEARLRCSPMKGHSHVYWYRQLPEEGLKFMVYLQKENIIDESGMPKERFSAEFPKEGPSILRIQQVVRGDSAAYFCASSPPMEMNTEAFFGQGTRLTVV.

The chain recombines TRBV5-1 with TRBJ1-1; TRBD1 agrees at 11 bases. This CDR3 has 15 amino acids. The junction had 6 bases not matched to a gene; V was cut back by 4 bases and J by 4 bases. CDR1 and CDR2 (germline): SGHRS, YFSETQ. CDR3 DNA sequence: TGCGCCAGCAGCCCCGGGACAGGGGGGGCCACTGAAGCTTTCTTT. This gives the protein CASSPGTGGATEAFF.

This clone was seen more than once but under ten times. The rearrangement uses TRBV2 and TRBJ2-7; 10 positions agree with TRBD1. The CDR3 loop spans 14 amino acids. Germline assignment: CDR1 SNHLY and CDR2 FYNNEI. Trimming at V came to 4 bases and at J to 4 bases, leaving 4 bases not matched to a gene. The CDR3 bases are TGTGCCAGCAGTGGCCGGGACAGGGGTTACGAGCAGTACTTC. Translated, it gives CASSGRDRGYEQYF.